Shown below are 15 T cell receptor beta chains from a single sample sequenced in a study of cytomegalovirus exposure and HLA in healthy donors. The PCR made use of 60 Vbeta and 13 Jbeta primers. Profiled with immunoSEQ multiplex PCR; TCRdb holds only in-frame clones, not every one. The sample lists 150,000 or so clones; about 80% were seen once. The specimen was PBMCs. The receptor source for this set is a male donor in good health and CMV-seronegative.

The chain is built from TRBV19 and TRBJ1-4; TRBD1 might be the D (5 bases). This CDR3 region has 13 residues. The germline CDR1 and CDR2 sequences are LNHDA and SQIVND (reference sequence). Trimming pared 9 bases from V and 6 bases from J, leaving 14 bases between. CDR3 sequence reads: CASRGTADEKLFF. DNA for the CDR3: TGTGCCAGCCGCGGGACGGCCGATGAAAAACTGTTTTTT.

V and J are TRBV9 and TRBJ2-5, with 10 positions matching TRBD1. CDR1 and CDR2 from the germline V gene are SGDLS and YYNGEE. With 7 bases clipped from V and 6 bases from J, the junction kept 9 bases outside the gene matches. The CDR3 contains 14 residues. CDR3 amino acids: CASGDRQGAKTQYF. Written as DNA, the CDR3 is TGTGCCAGCGGCGATCGACAGGGGGCGAAGACCCAGTACTTC. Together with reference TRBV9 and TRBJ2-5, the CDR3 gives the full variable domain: DSGVTQTPKHLITATGQRVTLRCSPRSGDLSVYWYQQSLDQGLQFLIQYYNGEERAKGNILERFSAQQFPDLHSELNLSSLELGDSALYFCASGDRQGAKTQYFGPGTRLLVL.

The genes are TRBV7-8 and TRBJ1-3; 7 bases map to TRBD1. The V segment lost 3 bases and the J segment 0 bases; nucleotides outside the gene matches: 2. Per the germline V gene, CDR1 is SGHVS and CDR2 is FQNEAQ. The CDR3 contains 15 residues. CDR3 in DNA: TGTGCCAGCAGCTTTGACAGGGCCTCTGGAAACACCATATATTTT. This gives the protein CASSFDRASGNTIYF. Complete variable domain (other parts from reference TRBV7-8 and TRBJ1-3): GAGVSQSPRYKVAKRGQDVALRCDPISGHVSLFWYQQALGQGPEFLTYFQNEAQLDKSGLPSDRFFAERPEGSVSTLKIQRTQQEDSAVYLCASSFDRASGNTIYFGEGSWLTVV.

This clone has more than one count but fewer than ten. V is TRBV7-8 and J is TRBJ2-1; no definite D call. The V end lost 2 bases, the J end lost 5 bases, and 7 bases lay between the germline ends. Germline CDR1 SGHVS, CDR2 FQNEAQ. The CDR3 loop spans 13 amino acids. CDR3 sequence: CASSLLPNNEQFF. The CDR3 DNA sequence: TGTGCCAGCAGCTTACTACCTAACAATGAGCAGTTCTTC.

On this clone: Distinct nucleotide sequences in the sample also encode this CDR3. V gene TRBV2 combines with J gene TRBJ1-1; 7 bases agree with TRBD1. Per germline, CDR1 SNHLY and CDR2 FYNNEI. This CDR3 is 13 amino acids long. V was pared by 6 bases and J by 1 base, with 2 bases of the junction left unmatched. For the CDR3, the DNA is TGTGCCAGCAGGGGACAGAAGAACACTGAAGCTTTCTTT. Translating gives CASRGQKNTEAFF.

CDR3 sequence reads: CASSIQGLAGGFTSYNEQFF. CDR3 coding DNA: TGTGCCAGTAGTATCCAGGGACTAGCGGGAGGCTTTACCTCCTACAATGAGCAGTTCTTC. This chain uses TRBV19 with TRBJ2-1; 15 bases align to TRBD2. From germline, CDR1 is LNHDA and CDR2 SQIVND (reference sequence). The CDR3 has 20 amino acids. The V and J ends lost 3 bases and 0 bases, in that order; junction bases with no gene match: 9.

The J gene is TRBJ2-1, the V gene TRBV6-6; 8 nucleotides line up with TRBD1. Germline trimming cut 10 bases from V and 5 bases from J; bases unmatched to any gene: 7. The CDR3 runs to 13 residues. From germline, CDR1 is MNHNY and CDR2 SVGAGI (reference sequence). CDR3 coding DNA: TGTGCCATCCGGGACAGGAGGAACAATGAGCAGTTCTTC. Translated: CAIRDRRNNEQFF.

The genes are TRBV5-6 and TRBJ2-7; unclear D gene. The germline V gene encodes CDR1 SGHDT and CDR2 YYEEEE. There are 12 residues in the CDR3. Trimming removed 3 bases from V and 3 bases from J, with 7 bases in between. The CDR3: CASSSVFYEQYF. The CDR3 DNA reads TGTGCCAGCAGCTCGGTTTTCTACGAGCAGTACTTC. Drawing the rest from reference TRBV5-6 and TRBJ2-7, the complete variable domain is DAGVTQSPTHLIKTRGQQVTLRCSPKSGHDTVSWYQQALGQGPQFIFQYYEEEERQRGNFPDRFSGHQFPNYSSELNVNALLLGDSALYLCASSSVFYEQYFGPGTRLTVT.

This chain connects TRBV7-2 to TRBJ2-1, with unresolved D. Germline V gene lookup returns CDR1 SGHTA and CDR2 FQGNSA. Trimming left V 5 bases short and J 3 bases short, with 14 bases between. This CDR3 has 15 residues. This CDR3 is CASSPRGQVYNEQFF. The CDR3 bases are TGTGCCAGCAGCCCCCGTGGGCAGGTCTACAATGAGCAGTTCTTC. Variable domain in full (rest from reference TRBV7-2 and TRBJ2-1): GAGVSQSPSNKVTEKGKDVELRCDPISGHTALYWYRQSLGQGLEFLIYFQGNSAPDKSGLPSDRFSAERTGGSVSTLTIQRTQQEDSAVYLCASSPRGQVYNEQFFGPGTRLTVL.

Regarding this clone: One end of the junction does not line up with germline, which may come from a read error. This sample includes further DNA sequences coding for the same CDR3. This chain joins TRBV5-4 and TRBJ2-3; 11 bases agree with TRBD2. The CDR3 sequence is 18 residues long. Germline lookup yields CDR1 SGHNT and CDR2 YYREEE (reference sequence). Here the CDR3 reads CASSLDTLTSGAADTQYF. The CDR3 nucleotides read TGTGCCAGCAGTTTGGATACCCTGACTAGCGGGGCTGCAGATACGCAGTATTTT.

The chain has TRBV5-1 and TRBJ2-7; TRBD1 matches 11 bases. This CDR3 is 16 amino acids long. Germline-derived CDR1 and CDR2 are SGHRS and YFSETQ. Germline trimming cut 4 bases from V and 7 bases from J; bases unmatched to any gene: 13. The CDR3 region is CASSTGGTGGSLEQYF. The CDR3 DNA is TGCGCCAGCAGCACGGGGGGGACAGGGGGATCCCTGGAGCAGTACTTC.

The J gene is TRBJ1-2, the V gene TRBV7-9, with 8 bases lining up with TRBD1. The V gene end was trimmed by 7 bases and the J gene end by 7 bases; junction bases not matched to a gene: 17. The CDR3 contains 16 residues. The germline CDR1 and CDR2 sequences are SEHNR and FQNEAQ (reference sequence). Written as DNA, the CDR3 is TGTGCCAGCAACTTCCCGCCGAGCAGGGGGCCGGGTGGCTACACCTTC. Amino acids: CASNFPPSRGPGGYTF.

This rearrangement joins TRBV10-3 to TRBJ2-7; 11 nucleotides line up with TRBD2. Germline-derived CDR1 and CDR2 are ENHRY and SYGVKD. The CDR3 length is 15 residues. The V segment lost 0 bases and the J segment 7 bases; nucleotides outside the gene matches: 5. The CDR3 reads CAISESGTSGGEQYF. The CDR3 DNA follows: TGTGCCATCAGTGAGTCCGGGACTAGCGGAGGAGAGCAGTACTTC.

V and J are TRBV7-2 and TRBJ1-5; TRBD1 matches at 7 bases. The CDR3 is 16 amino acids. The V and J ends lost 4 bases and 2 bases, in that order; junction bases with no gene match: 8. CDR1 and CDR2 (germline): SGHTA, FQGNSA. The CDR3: CASSSVQGIGNQPQHF. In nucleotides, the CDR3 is TGTGCCAGCAGCTCTGTACAGGGGATCGGCAATCAGCCCCAGCATTTT.

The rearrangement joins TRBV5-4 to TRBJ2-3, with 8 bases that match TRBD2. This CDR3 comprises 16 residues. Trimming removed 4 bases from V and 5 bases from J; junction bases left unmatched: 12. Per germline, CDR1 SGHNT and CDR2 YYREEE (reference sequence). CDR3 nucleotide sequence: TGTGCCAGCAGCGTAGCAGGCGGGGGGATGAGAGATACGCAGTATTTT. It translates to CASSVAGGGMRDTQYF. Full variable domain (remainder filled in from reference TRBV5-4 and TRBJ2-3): ETGVTQSPTHLIKTRGQQVTLRCSSQSGHNTVSWYQQALGQGPQFIFQYYREEENGRGNFPPRFSGLQFPNYSSELNVNALELDDSALYLCASSVAGGGMRDTQYFGPGTRLTVL.